This T cell receptor (beta chain) was documented in a study of CD8+CD57+ T cells in acquired aplastic anemia. In the study overall: DNA per sorted CD4+ or CD8+ sample ranged about 0.2 to 27.4 ug, averaging 3.2 ug. General study points: Overlap between patients and controls comprised about 28 CD8+ CDR3 sequences.

For CDR3 and TCR beta VDJ profiling, genomic DNA was the template used. TCRdb redid the calling of the reads with MiXCR, one entry per CDR3 protein. Among approximately 170,000 distinct CDR3 sequences listed, roughly 45% were seen once. Turning to this clonotype: Its antigen is unknown. Germline is not matched at one junction end, which may reflect a read error.

Patients picked for sequencing had shown CD8+CD57+ cell expansion detected by flow cytometry. Severe acquired aplastic anemia was the diagnosis recorded for all patients. Patients had not yet gotten any therapy when their blood was taken for sampling. The CDR3 contains 15 residues. Looked up from germline, CDR1 is SSHAT and CDR2 is FNYEAQ (reference sequence). The sequenced sample consisted of sorted CD4+, CD8+, or CD8+CD57+ T cells (not recorded which) from PBMCs. J is TRBJ2-7 and V is TRBV7-7; 11 bases fit TRBD1. The TCR was taken from a human donor with aplastic anemia. CDR3 sequence (DNA): TGTGCTAGCAGCGAAGGGGACAGGGGGGCCTACGAGCAGTACTTC. Translating it yields CASSEGDRGAYEQYF.